This T cell receptor beta chain was documented in a study of T-cell memory formation after mild COVID-19. About the study: TCR clusters mostly belonged to single donors.

General study findings and limits: The authors left the SARS-CoV-2 specificity of second-wave clones peaking on day 37 unconfirmed. Contracting clones localized mainly to CM and EM when CD4+ and mainly to EMRA when CD8+. Day 15 to 85 contracting clones showed balanced CD4/CD8; later expanders leaned CD4+.

For this clonotype: What it recognizes is unknown.

TCRdb ran MiXCR on the 5' RACE reads and lists one entry per CDR3 protein. Among some 210,000 distinct CDR3 sequences listed, 8% to 11% were seen once. The V end lost 4 bases, the J end lost 2 bases, and 11 bases lay between the germline ends. This CDR3 is 14 amino acids long. Germline loops: CDR1 SQVTM, CDR2 ANQGSEA. Sequences were obtained from PBMCs or a T cell subset sorted from them (not recorded which). The TCR comes from a man in his late teens or twenties who had mild COVID-19 (a few samples of this study predate the infection). Cell type and time point are not known. The chain links TRBV29-1 to TRBJ2-2; TRBD1 might be the D (5 bases). The CDR3 loop is CSVGPRTNTGELFF. CDR3 coding DNA: TGCAGCGTTGGGCCCCGGACAAACACCGGGGAGCTGTTTTTT.